This T cell receptor (beta chain) was documented in a study of CD8 T cells in ankylosing spondylitis. Study-wide results and caveats: As for the disease-linked clones, they showed a CD8+ phenotype and occurred at relatively low frequencies in peripheral blood. Clones linked to disease were reported to show significant enrichment in matched ankylosing spondylitis synovial fluid.

V shed 1 base and J shed 1 base, with 13 bases lying between them. This CDR3 spans 16 amino acids. Germline V gives CDR1 LNHNV, CDR2 YYDKDF (reference sequence). Libraries of TCR beta came from quantitative 5'-RACE with molecular barcodes. Each CDR3 protein gets one entry after TCRdb re-called the 5' RACE reads with MiXCR. The data show approximately 340,000 distinct CDR3 sequences, about 15% seen once. This clonotype was seen a handful of times. Its antigen is undetermined. The TCR originated in a male donor with ankylosing spondylitis or in good health (not recorded which). The rearrangement joins TRBV15 to TRBJ1-1; the D gene is possibly TRBD1 (5 bases). Sequenced material: blood, either unsorted or a sorted T cell fraction (not recorded which). The CDR3 loop reads CATSRVDGGENTEAFF. In DNA form, the CDR3 reads TGTGCCACCAGCAGAGTCGACGGGGGGGAGAACACTGAAGCTTTCTTT.